These 29 T cell receptor beta chains share one sample of origin, sequenced in a study of post-analysis software for immune sequencing data. Study outcomes and limitations: TRBV5-6, TRBV5-1 and TRBV20-1 belonged to a set of roughly five TRBV segments that were more frequent in patients than controls.

These TCRs' antigens remain unknown. TCR beta libraries were prepared from cDNA with unique molecular identifiers. Each CDR3 protein is one row after TCRdb ran MiXCR on the PCR reads. In the table there are a few hundred thousand distinct CDR3 sequences, approximately 34% of which are singletons. Sample: blood. These receptor sequences come from a girl aged 5 to 17 with multiple sclerosis.

This clonotype has ten or more counts. This CDR3 is CASSQVMDTQYF. As DNA, the CDR3 is TGCGCCAGCAGCCAAGTCATGGATACGCAGTATTTT. This chain connects TRBV4-1 to TRBJ2-3; D is ambiguous. Between the trimmed V and J ends, which lost 1 base and 6 bases, there was a span of 5 bases. This CDR3 spans 12 amino acids. Germline CDR1 and CDR2: MGHRA and YSYEKL.

In its sample, this clonotype was seen many times. The V gene is TRBV2, the J gene TRBJ2-7; TRBD2 aligns across 10 bases. Germline loops: CDR1 SNHLY, CDR2 FYNNEI. Trimming took 3 bases from V and 3 from J; bases not matched to a gene: 5. This CDR3 comprises 15 residues. CDR3 DNA sequence: TGTGCCAGCAGTGACACGGGACTAGCGCACTACGAGCAGTACTTC. Protein sequence: CASSDTGLAHYEQYF.

This clonotype was observed at least ten times. The chain joins TRBV20-1 to TRBJ2-1; the match to TRBD2 covers 14 bases. Germline V lookup: CDR1 DFQATT, CDR2 SNEGSKA (reference sequence). V gave up 5 bases and J gave up 2 bases; unmatched junction bases: 11. The CDR3 runs to 18 residues. CDR3 protein: CSAPGLAGVAITYNEQFF. Written as DNA, the CDR3 is TGCAGTGCTCCGGGACTAGCGGGGGTCGCGATAACCTACAATGAGCAGTTCTTC.

Of note for this clonotype: Because the CDR3 is missing its conserved closing phenylalanine or tryptophan, this is likely a read error. V and J are TRBV6-2 or TRBV6-3 and TRBJ2-7; D is ambiguous. V lost 2 bases and J 1 base, leaving 6 bases between the germline ends. CDR3 length equals 13 residues. Germline assignment: CDR1 MNHEY and CDR2 SVGEGT. The CDR3 is CASSYAGSYEQYC. CDR3 nucleotides: TGTGCCAGCAGTTACGCAGGTTCCTACGAGCAGTACTGC.

The chain links TRBV10-3 to TRBJ2-5, with TRBD1 matching over 11 bases. Germline V gene data show CDR1 as ENHRY and CDR2 as SYGVKD. After removal of 0 bases from V and 4 bases from J, the junction contained 4 bases not matched to a gene. The CDR3 is made up of 16 amino acids. The CDR3 nucleotides are TGTGCCATCAGTGAGTCTGGACAGGGGGCAGGAGAGACCCAGTACTTC. Residues: CAISESGQGAGETQYF.

Details on this clonotype: This may be a read error: a much more frequent sequence differs by one nucleotide. This chain links TRBV7-9 with TRBJ2-5; 7 nucleotides align to TRBD2. V was pared by 5 bases and J by 11 bases, with 17 bases of the junction left unmatched. CDR1 and CDR2 from the germline V gene are SEHNR and FQNEAQ (reference sequence). This CDR3 has 15 amino acids. The CDR3 nucleotides are TGTGCCAGCAGCCCCCGGGTGGGGGACTACAATGAGCAGTACTTC. Translated: CASSPRVGDYNEQYF.

This clonotype was recorded only once. The junction departs from germline at one end; a sequencing error may be responsible. The CDR3 here is CASSLDYTDMQYF. The CDR3 region has the DNA TGTGCCAGCAGCTTAGACTATACAGATATGCAGTATTTT. This chain joins TRBV7-3 and TRBJ2-3; weak D call: TRBD2 (5 bases). From germline, CDR1 is SGHTA and CDR2 FQGTGA. There are 13 residues in the CDR3.

In this sample, this clonotype turned up many times. One end of the junction fails to match germline, which may point to a read error. V gene TRBV13 combines with J gene TRBJ2-4; 7 nucleotides line up with TRBD2. The CDR3 is 17 residues long. Germline assignment: CDR1 PRHDT and CDR2 FYEKMQ (reference sequence). DNA for the CDR3: TGTGCCAGCAGCGTAGGAGCGGGGTGGCTAGCCAAAAACATTCAGTACTTC. It codes for CASSVGAGWLAKNIQYF.

This clonotype was detected many times. This CDR3 is CATSSPRGEATQYF. Here the CDR3 DNA reads TGTGCCACCAGCAGCCCCCGCGGGGAAGCTACGCAGTATTTT. The chain uses TRBV15 and TRBJ2-3; perhaps TRBD2 as D (6 bases). Germline V CDR1 and CDR2: LNHNV, YYDKDF (reference sequence). Trimming pared 3 bases from V and 8 bases from J, leaving 15 bases between. The CDR3 runs 14 residues. Based on the CDR3 plus reference TRBV15 and TRBJ2-3, the full variable domain is DAMVIQNPRYQVTQFGKPVTLSCSQTLNHNVMYWYQQKSSQAPKLLFHYYDKDFNNEADTPDNFQSRRPNTSFCFLDIRSPGLGDTAMYLCATSSPRGEATQYFGPGTRLTVL.

V is TRBV28 and J is TRBJ2-1; 8 bases agree with TRBD1. The J call may not be correct, given that the DNA end is closer to TRBJ2-7. Germline V gene lookup returns CDR1 MDHEN and CDR2 SYDVKM. This CDR3 spans 16 amino acids. Here the CDR3 DNA reads TGTGCCAGCAGTGACGATCCGGGGACAGGATACAATGAGCAGTACTTC. It is translated as CASSDDPGTGYNEQYF.

This clonotype turned up a few times. This chain connects TRBV3-1 to TRBJ1-5, with unresolved D. Trimming left V 4 bases short and J 7 bases short, with 14 bases between. CDR3 length: 14 residues. Germline CDR1 and CDR2: LGHDT and YNNKEL (reference sequence). This chain's CDR3 is CASSPSPVGQPQHF. The DNA of the CDR3 is TGTGCCAGCAGCCCTAGCCCCGTTGGGCAGCCCCAGCATTTT.

This clonotype was recorded many times. J is TRBJ1-6 and V is TRBV3-1; D gene unclear. The ends were cut back, 2 bases at V and 10 bases at J, with 12 bases in the middle. The germline CDR1 and CDR2 sequences are LGHDT and YNNKEL (reference sequence). CDR3 length equals 14 residues. CDR3 sequence reads: CASSQRESRSPLHF. The CDR3 DNA sequence: TGTGCCAGCAGCCAAAGGGAGTCTCGGTCACCCCTCCACTTT. The variable domain in full, completed from reference TRBV3-1 and TRBJ1-6, reads DTAVSQTPKYLVTQMGNDKSIKCEQNLGHDTMYWYKQDSKKFLKIMFSYNNKELIINETVPNRFSPKSPDKAHLNLHINSLELGDSAVYFCASSQRESRSPLHFGNGTRLTVT.

Many counts were recorded for this clonotype. The rearrangement joins TRBV12-3 or TRBV12-4 to TRBJ1-5; weak D call: TRBD1 (6 bases). Deletions cut 3 bases from V and 7 bases from J, with 10 bases between. The CDR3 sequence is 13 residues long. The CDR3 nucleotides read TGTGCCAGCAGTTTGTCAGGGGACCAGCCCCAGCATTTT. It yields the protein CASSLSGDQPQHF.

This clonotype was detected ten times or more. The rearrangement links TRBV6-5 to TRBJ2-5; D remains ambiguous. Germline V lookup: CDR1 MNHEY, CDR2 SVGAGI. The CDR3 contains 16 residues. Trimming stripped 1 base from V and 5 bases from J, with 17 bases between. The CDR3 bases are TGTGCCAGCAGTTACTTACAGTCCATAAGGGCGGAGACCCAGTACTTC. As protein: CASSYLQSIRAETQYF.

In regard to this clonotype: One junction end does not reproduce the germline sequence, and a read error may be involved. This chain joins TRBV6-6 and TRBJ2-1; D is unresolved. Germline CDR1 and CDR2: MNHNY and SVGAGI (reference sequence). This CDR3 comprises 14 residues. Here the CDR3 DNA reads TGTGCCGGCAGTCGCGCACTTTCCTACAATGAGCAGTTCTTC. Translation gives CAGSRALSYNEQFF.

The chain joins TRBV2 to TRBJ1-2; maybe TRBD1 (6 bases). This CDR3 spans 15 amino acids. In germline, CDR1 is SNHLY, CDR2 FYNNEI. V shed 0 bases and J shed 8 bases, with 16 bases lying between them. CDR3 sequence reads: CASSEAKQGAGGYTF. In DNA form, the CDR3 reads TGTGCCAGCAGTGAAGCCAAACAGGGTGCCGGGGGCTACACCTTC.

The rearrangement links TRBV18 to TRBJ1-1; TRBD1 is a possible D gene (5 bases). This CDR3 is built from 15 residues. V lost 1 base and J lost 1, with 10 bases in between. The germline gives CDR1 KGHSH, CDR2 LQKENI. CDR3 nucleotides: TGTGCCAGCTCACCACGGAGGGACTCGAACACTGAAGCTTTCTTT. Its protein is CASSPRRDSNTEAFF.

V is TRBV12-3 or TRBV12-4 and J is TRBJ1-4, with D hard to call. This CDR3 is 14 amino acids long. Trimming removed 3 bases at V and 7 bases at J, with 12 bases between. The CDR3 DNA is TGTGCCAGCAGTTTGGGCAGAGGGATTGAAAAACTGTTTTTT. Residues: CASSLGRGIEKLFF.

On this clonotype itself: It may be a read error: a sequence one base away is much more abundant. The chain employs TRBV28 and TRBJ1-1; D might be TRBD1 (5 bases). This CDR3 has 15 amino acids. Per the germline V gene, CDR1 is MDHEN and CDR2 is SYDVKM. As DNA, the CDR3 is TGTGCCTGCAGTTTAGGCGGGACGGCGAACACTGAAGCTTTCTTT. Translating it yields CACSLGGTANTEAFF.

The chain has TRBV28 and TRBJ1-4; 7 bases line up with TRBD1. CDR3 size: 16 residues. CDR1 MDHEN and CDR2 SYDVKM come from the germline V gene. The V segment lost 5 bases and the J segment 0 bases; nucleotides outside the gene matches: 6. The DNA for the CDR3 is TGTGCCAGCAGTGCTACCGGGACAGCAACTAATGAAAAACTGTTTTTT. Translation gives CASSATGTATNEKLFF.

The CDR3 DNA sequence: TGTGCCAGCAGCTTGATACCGGTCGTGGGGAACTATGGCTACACCTTC. Its protein product is CASSLIPVVGNYGYTF. The chain carries TRBV5-6 and TRBJ1-2; no clear D. This CDR3 is 16 amino acids long. Germline V gene sequence: CDR1 SGHDT, CDR2 YYEEEE. Trimming left V 1 base short and J 2 bases short, with 15 bases between.

This clonotype was seen repeatedly, ten times or more. CDR3 DNA sequence: TGTGCCAGCAGCTCCGGTGGGACTCTCTACAATGAGCAGTTCTTC. Encoded protein: CASSSGGTLYNEQFF. J is TRBJ2-1 and V is TRBV7-2, with D possibly TRBD2 on 6 matching bases. Trimming pared 4 bases from V and 3 bases from J, leaving 13 bases between. CDR3 size: 15 residues. Germline CDR1 SGHTA, CDR2 FQGNSA. The complete variable domain, with remaining parts taken from reference TRBV7-2 and TRBJ2-1, reads GAGVSQSPSNKVTEKGKDVELRCDPISGHTALYWYRQSLGQGLEFLIYFQGNSAPDKSGLPSDRFSAERTGGSVSTLTIQRTQQEDSAVYLCASSSGGTLYNEQFFGPGTRLTVL.

The rearrangement links TRBV7-2 to TRBJ2-1; possibly TRBD2 for D (8 bases). The CDR3 contains 17 residues. Trimming removed 1 base from V and 8 bases from J, with 21 bases in between. Germline CDR1 reads SGHTA; CDR2 reads FQGNSA. DNA of the CDR3: TGTGCCAGCAGCTTAGGGGGGACAGCGGGAGTGTCCCATGAGCAGTTCTTC. Amino acids: CASSLGGTAGVSHEQFF.

V and J are TRBV28 and TRBJ2-2, with D possibly TRBD2 on 6 matching bases. CDR1 MDHEN and CDR2 SYDVKM come from the germline V gene. Trimming removed 5 bases at V and 4 bases at J, with 14 bases between. This CDR3 has 15 residues. Written as DNA, the CDR3 is TGTGCCAGCAGTGGGGGGACGAGGGTCACCGGGGAGCTGTTTTTT. Translated, it gives CASSGGTRVTGELFF.

J is TRBJ2-1 and V is TRBV27, with a tentative D call TRBD2 (6 bases). From germline, CDR1 is MNHEY and CDR2 SMNVEV (reference sequence). The CDR3 is made up of 13 amino acids. Trimming removed 11 bases at V and 6 bases at J, with 17 bases between. The CDR3 loop is CAQTTGGINEQFF. CDR3 bases: TGTGCCCAAACGACTGGCGGGATCAATGAGCAGTTCTTC.

At least ten counts were recorded for this clonotype. This sequence joins TRBV14 and TRBJ2-5, with no clear D. The CDR3 length is 16 residues. V lost 0 bases and J 5 bases, leaving 16 bases between the germline ends. The germline CDR1 and CDR2 sequences are SGHDN and FVKESK. This CDR3 reads CASSQERQAIRETQYF. In nucleotides, the CDR3 is TGTGCCAGCAGCCAAGAGCGGCAGGCAATCCGGGAGACCCAGTACTTC.

In its sample, this clonotype was seen many times. The CDR3 nucleotides are TGTGCCAGCAGCTGGGTGGCGCACGGGGCCTACAATGAGCAGTTCTTC. This encodes CASSWVAHGAYNEQFF. This chain links TRBV5-6 with TRBJ2-1, with D maybe TRBD2 (5 bases). V lost 3 bases and J 2 bases, leaving 15 bases between the germline ends. CDR1 SGHDT and CDR2 YYEEEE come from the germline V gene. There are 16 residues in the CDR3.

This clonotype was detected many times. The chain combines TRBV5-6 with TRBJ2-1; possible D gene TRBD2, 5 bases. The CDR3 is made up of 15 amino acids. Germline-derived CDR1 and CDR2 are SGHDT and YYEEEE. V lost 1 base and J 5 bases, leaving 13 bases between the germline ends. The CDR3 region is CASSLRWAADNEQFF. The CDR3 DNA sequence: TGTGCCAGCAGCTTGAGATGGGCAGCGGACAATGAGCAGTTCTTC.

This clonotype was picked up a small number of times. This chain uses TRBV20-1 with TRBJ2-5; TRBD2 aligns across 10 bases. The CDR3 totals 13 residues. Per the germline V gene, CDR1 is DFQATT and CDR2 is SNEGSKA (reference sequence). With V trimmed by 4 bases and J by 11 bases, 10 bases remained unmatched. This chain's CDR3 is CSANPGTSDEQYF. Here the CDR3 DNA reads TGCAGTGCTAACCCCGGGACTAGCGATGAGCAGTACTTC.